A single sample is the source of the 14 T cell receptor beta chains below, sequenced in a study of spatial heterogeneity in lung cancer. General study points: Higher tumor mutation counts went along with higher counts of expanded intratumoral alpha and beta TCRs.

Antigens for these TCRs are unknown. As for time point: sample taken at primary tumor resection. TCRdb reprocessed the 5' RACE reads via MiXCR and lists one record per CDR3 protein. Among over 1,000 distinct CDR3 sequences, about a sixth were seen once, and the ten largest hold 9.5% to 15%. This specimen was lung tumor tissue, taken at surgery. These receptors originate from a female donor with early-stage non-small cell lung cancer.

A remark on this clonotype: This beta chain is an unintended read in a library built for alpha chains; its size means little. The chain joins TRBV11-2 to TRBJ2-1; D may be TRBD1 (6 bases). Trimming pared 5 bases from V and 12 bases from J, leaving 14 bases between. The CDR3 totals 12 residues. CDR1 and CDR2 from the germline V gene are SGHAT and FQNNGV. CDR3 coding DNA: TGTGCCAGCAGCAAAGACAGGCTGACGCAGTTCTTC. Encoded protein: CASSKDRLTQFF.

Within the sample, this clonotype is medium-sized. Little can be read into the size of this beta chain, an off-target read in a library designed for alpha chains. The chain is built from TRBV3-1 and TRBJ2-1; 7 nucleotides agree with TRBD2. J lost 5 bases, V lost 5 bases, and 6 bases had no gene match. CDR3 length: 14 residues. Germline V gives CDR1 LGHDT, CDR2 YNNKEL (reference sequence). In nucleotides, the CDR3 is TGTGCCAGCAGCATACGGACTAGTAACAATGAGCAGTTCTTC. Its translation is CASSIRTSNNEQFF.

By frequency in the sample, this clonotype is large. The library was designed around alpha chains, so this beta chain is a stray read whose abundance carries little weight. The chain links TRBV12-3 or TRBV12-4 to TRBJ2-7; TRBD1 is a possible D gene (5 bases). V gave up 4 bases and J gave up 2 bases, with 6 bases separating them. The CDR3 runs 12 residues. The CDR3 loop reads CASSSRAYEQYF. The CDR3, as DNA: TGTGCCAGCAGTTCCAGGGCCTACGAGCAGTACTTC.

This clonotype is termed medium-sized. Within a library made for alpha chains, this beta chain is off target, and its count is uninformative. The V call is TRBV20-1, the J call TRBJ2-7, with no clear D. The CDR3 covers 11 residues. V was clipped by 2 bases and J by 6 bases, with 8 bases between them. Germline assignment: CDR1 DFQATT and CDR2 SNEGSKA (reference sequence). The CDR3 sequence: CSARLGREQYF. The CDR3 coding sequence is TGCAGTGCTAGACTAGGGCGCGAGCAGTACTTC.

This clonotype was picked up a small number of times. This beta chain came through as a stray read in a library set up for alpha chains, and its size says little. V is TRBV28 and J is TRBJ2-6, with D perhaps assigned TRBD1 or TRBD2 (5 bases each). Trimming shortened V by 2 bases and J by 1 base, and 12 bases separated the two germline ends. The germline V gene has CDR1 MDHEN and CDR2 SYDVKM. The CDR3 consists of 17 residues. CDR3 protein: CASSLGAGGSGANVLTF. CDR3 sequence (DNA): TGTGCCAGCAGTTTAGGGGCAGGAGGATCTGGGGCCAACGTCCTGACTTTC.

This clonotype is categorized as large (0.1 to 1%). Being off target in a library aimed at alpha chains, this beta chain has a size of little meaning. The chain employs TRBV12-3 or TRBV12-4 and TRBJ2-3; maybe TRBD1 (6 bases). Trimming cost V 9 bases and J 0 bases, with 16 bases left between them. The CDR3 contains 15 residues. The DNA for the CDR3 is TGTGCCAGTTCCCAGGGGCCGCGAAGCACAGATACGCAGTATTTT. Translating gives CASSQGPRSTDTQYF.

About this clonotype itself: This beta chain is off target for a library built for alpha chains, so its abundance means little. In nucleotides, the CDR3 is TGCAGTGCTAGAGATACGGGACAGGGTTATCAGCCCCAGCATTTT. Its protein is CSARDTGQGYQPQHF. The V gene is TRBV20-1, the J gene TRBJ1-5, with 9 nucleotides matching TRBD1. CDR1 is DFQATT, CDR2 SNEGSKA, per germline (reference sequence). Unmatched junction bases numbered 5, after V lost 0 bases and J lost 5 bases. The CDR3 covers 15 residues.

In its sample, this clonotype was seen a few times. Little can be read into the size of this beta chain, an off-target read in a library designed for alpha chains. The genes are TRBV29-1 and TRBJ2-5; D is uncertain. The CDR3 runs to 13 residues. The V gene lost 3 bases and the J gene lost 2 bases, with 10 bases spanning the gap. Germline V gives CDR1 SQVTM, CDR2 ANQGSEA. The CDR3: CSVDFHSQETQYF. The CDR3 DNA follows: TGCAGCGTTGATTTTCACAGTCAAGAGACCCAGTACTTC.

By frequency in the sample, this clonotype is medium-sized. This beta chain is an unintended read in a library built for alpha chains; its size means little. The chain has TRBV20-1 and TRBJ2-3; 7 nucleotides line up with TRBD2. This CDR3 is 14 amino acids long. J was trimmed by 3 bases and V by 5 bases; bases with no gene match: 8. Germline lookup yields CDR1 DFQATT and CDR2 SNEGSKA (reference sequence). CDR3 amino acids: CSAEISGFTDTQYF. The CDR3 DNA is TGCAGTGCTGAAATTAGCGGGTTTACAGATACGCAGTATTTT.

As concerns this clonotype: Within a library made for alpha chains, this beta chain is off target, and its count is uninformative. The V and J genes are TRBV6-1 and TRBJ2-7, with 11 bases that match TRBD1. CDR1 and CDR2 (germline): MNHNS, SASEGT. V was pared by 7 bases and J by 4 bases, with 6 bases of the junction left unmatched. The CDR3 is 14 residues long. This CDR3 reads CASKQGQGVYEQYF. The CDR3 bases are TGTGCCAGCAAGCAGGGACAGGGGGTTTACGAGCAGTACTTC.

This clonotype was seen a handful of times. This beta chain came through as a stray read in a library set up for alpha chains, and its size says little. V gene TRBV20-1 combines with J gene TRBJ2-7; D may be TRBD1 (6 bases). V dropped 3 bases and J dropped 0 bases, with 15 bases sitting between them. The CDR3 has 15 amino acids. Germline-derived CDR1 and CDR2 are DFQATT and SNEGSKA (reference sequence). The CDR3: CSARTGTPGSYEQYV. DNA of the CDR3: TGCAGTGCTAGGACCGGGACACCGGGCTCCTACGAGCAGTACGTC.

This clonotype is deemed large. This beta chain turned up in a library designed for alpha chains; as an off-target read, its abundance says little. This chain uses TRBV10-3 with TRBJ1-2; D unresolved. The V end was cut by 0 bases, the J end by 2 bases, with 7 bases between. The CDR3 runs 14 residues. The V gene's germline CDR1 is ENHRY and CDR2 SYGVKD. CDR3 coding DNA: TGTGCCATCAGTGAGTCGGGGTCGAACTATGGCTACACCTTC. As protein: CAISESGSNYGYTF.

Remarks on this clonotype: This beta chain lies outside the target of a library built for alpha chains; its clone size means little. This chain joins TRBV6-5 and TRBJ2-5, with TRBD2 matching over 11 bases. CDR3 length equals 14 residues. CDR1 and CDR2 from the germline V gene are MNHEY and SVGAGI. J was trimmed by 4 bases and V by 5 bases; bases with no gene match: 3. The CDR3 sequence: CASSRLAGRETQYF. In DNA form, the CDR3 reads TGTGCCAGCAGTCGACTAGCGGGAAGAGAGACCCAGTACTTC.

This clonotype turned up a few times. This beta chain was picked up by a library intended for alpha chains and is off target, so its count carries little meaning. V gene TRBV28 combines with J gene TRBJ2-6; weak D call: TRBD1 (6 bases). The germline V and J ends were trimmed by 6 bases and 0 bases, with 12 bases remaining between them. CDR3 size: 16 residues. CDR1 and CDR2 (germline): MDHEN, SYDVKM. CDR3 nucleotides: TGTGCCAGCAGCTCAGCAGGGGACTCTGGGGCCAACGTCCTGACTTTC. This sequence encodes CASSSAGDSGANVLTF.